These 14 T cell receptor beta chains were sequenced from one sample in a study of graft-versus-host responses after intestinal transplantation. Plating of roughly 200,000 CFSE-labeled responder cells was done together with roughly 200,000 irradiated, violet-dye-labeled stimulator cells. The repertoire was sequenced with immunoSEQ multiplex PCR; TCRdb's copy has only in-frame clones and lacks some. The sample contains some 9,600 clones, 29% of which appear only once. The starting material was alloreactive CD8+ T cells from a mixed lymphocyte reaction culture, obtained before intestinal transplant. Subset noted: CFSE-low proliferating T cells sorted from roughly six-day pre-transplant mixed lymphocyte reaction (GvH or HvG direction). The origin of the receptors is a human patient who received an intestinal transplant.

This chain uses TRBV9 with TRBJ2-7; 11 nucleotides line up with TRBD2. Germline trimming cut 2 bases from V and 6 bases from J; bases unmatched to any gene: 7. CDR3 length: 15 residues. The germline V gene encodes CDR1 SGDLS and CDR2 YYNGEE. CDR3 residues: CASSVYSGGASEQYF. CDR3 DNA: TGTGCCAGCAGCGTCTATAGCGGGGGGGCGTCCGAGCAGTACTTC. Full variable domain (missing parts from reference TRBV9 and TRBJ2-7): DSGVTQTPKHLITATGQRVTLRCSPRSGDLSVYWYQQSLDQGLQFLIQYYNGEERAKGNILERFSAQQFPDLHSELNLSSLELGDSALYFCASSVYSGGASEQYFGPGTRLTVT.

This clone is medium-sized (0.01 to 0.1%) within its sample. The V and J genes are TRBV5-4 and TRBJ1-6; the D gene is possibly TRBD1 (6 bases). The CDR3 is 14 amino acids. V was trimmed by 0 bases and J by 10 bases, leaving 11 bases between them. Per the germline V gene, CDR1 is SGHNT and CDR2 is YYREEE (reference sequence). In DNA form, the CDR3 reads TGTGCCAGCAGCTTGGACAGGGTCGGATCACCCCTCCACTTT. Translated, it gives CASSLDRVGSPLHF.

This chain links TRBV23-1 with TRBJ1-5; D ambiguous. TRBV23-1 has ORF status, its function being uncertain. Between the trimmed V and J ends, which lost 4 bases and 9 bases, there was a span of 19 bases. The CDR3 contains 15 residues. The CDR3 spells CASSRPASWEWPQHF. Written as DNA, the CDR3 is TGCGCCAGCAGTCGGCCAGCTAGCTGGGAATGGCCCCAGCATTTT.

The J gene is TRBJ2-7, the V gene TRBV11-3, with 8 bases fitting TRBD2. CDR1 is SGHNT, CDR2 YENEEA, per germline. The CDR3 sequence is 14 residues long. Trimming at V came to 3 bases and at J to 1 base, leaving 2 bases not matched to a gene. CDR3 in DNA: TGTGCCAGCAGCTTCGGCGGGGGGTCCTACGAGCAGTACTTC. It translates to CASSFGGGSYEQYF.

The chain uses TRBV7-9 and TRBJ1-1; 7 bases align to TRBD1. This CDR3 has 15 amino acids. Germline CDR1 SEHNR, CDR2 FQNEAQ (reference sequence). Trimming cost V 5 bases and J 6 bases; bases outside gene matches: 12. CDR3: CASSPGQAGLSEAFF. CDR3 DNA: TGTGCCAGCAGCCCCGGACAGGCAGGCCTATCTGAAGCTTTCTTT.

Judged by abundance, this clone is medium-sized. The rearrangement joins TRBV9 to TRBJ2-1; possibly TRBD2 for D (5 bases). Germline V gene lookup returns CDR1 SGDLS and CDR2 YYNGEE. V was pared by 1 base and J by 6 bases, with 5 bases between. The length of the CDR3 is 12 residues. CDR3 sequence: CASSVLANEQFF. CDR3 bases: TGTGCCAGCAGCGTACTAGCCAATGAGCAGTTCTTC.

This clone was seen a handful of times. The J gene is TRBJ2-3, the V gene TRBV6-4; 14 bases map to TRBD2. Losses at the gene ends were 4 bases for V and 2 bases for J; bases not matched to a gene: 5. There are 17 residues in the CDR3. Germline values: CDR1 MRHNA, CDR2 SNTAGT. CDR3 amino acids: CASSGTSGGTHTDTQYF. CDR3 sequence (DNA): TGTGCCAGCAGTGGGACTAGCGGGGGGACACACACAGATACGCAGTATTTT.

This clone was observed a handful of times. The chain is built from TRBV4-1 and TRBJ1-1; TRBD1 matches 8 bases. J gave up 0 bases and V 4 bases, and 10 bases lay outside the gene matches. CDR3 size: 17 residues. Germline loops: CDR1 MGHRA, CDR2 YSYEKL. The CDR3 protein is CASSPLPGQDLNTEAFF. Here the CDR3 DNA reads TGCGCCAGCAGCCCGCTACCGGGACAGGATTTGAACACTGAAGCTTTCTTT.

The V and J genes are TRBV27 and TRBJ2-7; the D is unclear. This CDR3 comprises 14 residues. The V and J ends lost 2 bases and 0 bases respectively, with 8 bases between them. Per germline, CDR1 MNHEY and CDR2 SMNVEV (reference sequence). The chain's CDR3 is CASSLIGSSYEQYF. The CDR3 DNA follows: TGTGCCAGCAGTTTAATTGGCAGCTCCTACGAGCAGTACTTC.

By sample fraction, this clone is medium-sized (0.01 to 0.1%). CDR3 in amino acids: CASSTDRDRYEQYF. Here the CDR3 DNA reads TGTGCCAGTAGTACAGACAGGGATCGTTACGAGCAGTACTTC. V and J are TRBV19 and TRBJ2-7; TRBD1 agrees at 7 bases. V lost 4 bases to trimming and J lost 4 bases; unmatched junction nucleotides: 7. The CDR3 runs to 14 residues. Germline V gene lookup returns CDR1 LNHDA and CDR2 SQIVND (reference sequence).

The chain employs TRBV5-6 and TRBJ2-5; tentatively, D is TRBD1 (5 bases). V was clipped by 2 bases and J by 3 bases, with 11 bases between them. The CDR3 contains 14 residues. The germline gives CDR1 SGHDT, CDR2 YYEEEE. The CDR3 sequence is CASSFGLGEETQYF. The DNA of the CDR3 is TGTGCCAGCAGCTTTGGGCTAGGGGAAGAGACCCAGTACTTC.

In its sample, this clone is medium-sized. V is TRBV7-8 and J is TRBJ2-1, with 8 bases lining up with TRBD2. Germline loops: CDR1 SGHVS, CDR2 FQNEAQ. Trimming cost V 1 base and J 2 bases; bases outside gene matches: 7. The CDR3 totals 17 residues. The CDR3 region is CASSLGAGAITYNEQFF. As DNA, the CDR3 is TGTGCCAGCAGCTTAGGAGCGGGGGCCATAACCTACAATGAGCAGTTCTTC.

This clone was seen more than once but under ten times. The rearrangement links TRBV18 to TRBJ2-7; 11 positions match TRBD1. From germline, CDR1 is KGHSH and CDR2 LQKENI. The CDR3 is made up of 15 amino acids. The J segment lost 3 bases and the V segment lost 2 bases, leaving 3 bases of the junction unmatched. CDR3 DNA: TGTGCCAGCTCACCAGGGGGACAGGGGGACTACGAGCAGTACTTC. Its protein is CASSPGGQGDYEQYF.

V usage is TRBV15 and J usage is TRBJ1-1; no clear D. Germline CDR1 and CDR2: LNHNV and YYDKDF (reference sequence). CDR3 size: 12 residues. Trimming took off 8 bases at V and 6 bases at J, with 13 bases between the two ends. Here the CDR3 reads CATSRGPSEAFF. In nucleotides, the CDR3 is TGTGCCACCTCCCGAGGTCCTTCTGAAGCTTTCTTT.